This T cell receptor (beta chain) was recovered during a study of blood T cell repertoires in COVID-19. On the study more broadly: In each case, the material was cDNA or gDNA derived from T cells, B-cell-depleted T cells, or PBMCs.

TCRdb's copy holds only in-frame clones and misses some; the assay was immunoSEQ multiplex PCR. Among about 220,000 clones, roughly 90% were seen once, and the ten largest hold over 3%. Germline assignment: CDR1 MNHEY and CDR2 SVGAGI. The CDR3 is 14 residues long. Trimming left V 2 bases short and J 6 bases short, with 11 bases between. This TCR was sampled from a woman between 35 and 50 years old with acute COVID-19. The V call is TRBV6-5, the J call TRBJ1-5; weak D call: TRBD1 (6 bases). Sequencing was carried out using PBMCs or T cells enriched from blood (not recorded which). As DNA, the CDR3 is TGTGCCAGCAGTTACGGGTCAGGGGTTCAGCCCCAGCATTTT. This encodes CASSYGSGVQPQHF.